This T cell receptor beta chain was documented in a study of blood T cell repertoires in COVID-19. Study summary: Some COVID-19 samples were acute and others convalescent; all came from the United States, Italy and Spain. The analysed material was cDNA or gDNA that came from T cells, B-cell-depleted T cells, or PBMCs.

CDR1 and CDR2 (germline): LNHDA, SQIVND (reference sequence). V shed 6 bases and J shed 2 bases, with 8 bases lying between them. The CDR3 loop spans 13 amino acids. Under the authors' procedure: Estimated nucleated cell counts came from reference gene primer amplification. Sequencing was performed with immunoSEQ multiplex PCR; in TCRdb, only in-frame clones are kept and a portion is missing. That table furnishes V, J and clone size, whereas the DNA furnished D and trimming. The sample shows about 110,000 clones, about 90% of them seen only once. The specimen sequenced was peripheral blood. The rearrangement joins TRBV19 to TRBJ1-3; tentative D call: TRBD1 (6 bases). This clonotype originated in a human donor in a cohort sampled during active COVID-19. CDR3 protein: CASSRGAGNTIYF. The CDR3, as DNA: TGTGCCAGTAGCAGGGGTGCTGGAAACACCATATATTTT.